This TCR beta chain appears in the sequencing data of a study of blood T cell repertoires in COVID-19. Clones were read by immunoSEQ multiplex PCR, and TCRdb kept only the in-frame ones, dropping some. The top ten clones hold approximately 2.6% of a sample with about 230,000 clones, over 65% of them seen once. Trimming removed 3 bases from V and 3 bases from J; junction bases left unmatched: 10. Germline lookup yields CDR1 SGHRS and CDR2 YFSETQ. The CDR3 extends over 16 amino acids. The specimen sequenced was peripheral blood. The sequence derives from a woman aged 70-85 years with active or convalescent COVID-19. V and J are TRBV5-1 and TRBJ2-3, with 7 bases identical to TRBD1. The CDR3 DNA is TGCGCCAGCAGCTCCTCGACAGGGTTTAAGACAGATACGCAGTATTTT. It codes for CASSSSTGFKTDTQYF.